The rows below give T cell receptor beta chains drawn from one sample of a study of blood T cell repertoires in COVID-19. The assay was immunoSEQ multiplex PCR, and TCRdb's table has in-frame clones only and misses some. The data show 250,000 to 400,000 clones, around 90% seen once. Sequenced input: peripheral blood. The receptors were gathered from a woman aged 25 to 45 with COVID-19, enrolled during active disease. CDR3s include the opening cysteine and the closing phenylalanine or tryptophan. A D gene is named only where the DNA matches it firmly. Clone size is stated in some rows and not others, as once, few, many or a class when expanded.

D gene: TRBD2
clone size: NA
J gene: TRBJ2-2
V gene: TRBV5-1
CDR3 protein: CASSSSGAANTGELFF
CDR3 DNA: TGCGCCAGCAGCTCTAGCGGGGCCGCGAACACCGGGGAGCTGTTTTTT

D gene: NA
clone size: NA
J gene: TRBJ1-4
V gene: TRBV5-1
CDR3 protein: CASSFGQPTNEKLFF
CDR3 DNA: TGCGCCAGCAGCTTCGGACAGCCAACTAATGAAAAACTGTTTTTT

D gene: TRBD2
clone size: NA
J gene: TRBJ2-1
V gene: TRBV27
CDR3 protein: CASSFVVGRDEQFF
CDR3 DNA: TGTGCCAGCAGTTTTGTCGTAGGGAGGGATGAGCAGTTCTTC

D gene: TRBD1
clone size: NA
J gene: TRBJ1-2
V gene: TRBV7-9
CDR3 protein: CASSPVTGDYGYTF
CDR3 DNA: TGTGCCAGCAGCCCTGTGACAGGGGACTATGGCTACACCTTC

D gene: TRBD2
clone size: NA
J gene: TRBJ2-3
V gene: TRBV29-1
CDR3 protein: CSVEAVAGITDTQYF
CDR3 DNA: TGCAGCGTTGAAGCGGTAGCGGGTATCACAGATACGCAGTATTTT

D gene: NA
clone size: NA
J gene: TRBJ2-1
V gene: TRBV11-1
CDR3 protein: CASSLFQTRGNEQFF
CDR3 DNA: TGTGCCAGCAGCTTATTTCAGACAAGGGGCAATGAGCAGTTCTTC

D gene: NA
clone size: NA
J gene: TRBJ2-7
V gene: TRBV7-2
CDR3 protein: CASSFRAGSYEQYF
CDR3 DNA: TGTGCCAGCAGCTTCCGAGCGGGTAGCTACGAGCAGTACTTC

D gene: TRBD1
clone size: few
J gene: TRBJ1-1
V gene: TRBV5-1
CDR3 protein: CASSRGQGVNTEAFF
CDR3 DNA: TGCGCCAGCAGCCGAGGACAGGGCGTGAACACTGAAGCTTTCTTT

D gene: NA
clone size: NA
J gene: TRBJ1-1
V gene: TRBV5-1
CDR3 protein: CASSLFGAENTEAFF
CDR3 DNA: TGCGCCAGCAGCTTGTTTGGGGCGGAGAACACTGAAGCTTTCTTT

D gene: TRBD1
clone size: NA
J gene: TRBJ2-5
V gene: TRBV7-6
CDR3 protein: CASSQQGKETQYF
CDR3 DNA: TGTGCCAGCAGCCAACAGGGGAAGGAGACCCAGTACTTC

D gene: NA
clone size: once
J gene: TRBJ1-2
V gene: TRBV21-1
CDR3 protein: CASSSQLYNGYTF
CDR3 DNA: TGTGCCAGCAGCTCCCAACTCTATAATGGCTACACCTTC

D gene: NA
clone size: NA
J gene: TRBJ1-2
V gene: TRBV24-1
CDR3 protein: CATSASSEDRQTGDYGYTF
CDR3 DNA: TGTGCCACCAGTGCCTCATCGGAGGACAGACAGACCGGGGACTATGGCTACACCTTC

D gene: NA
clone size: NA
J gene: TRBJ1-1
V gene: TRBV3-1/TRBV3-2
CDR3 protein: CASSQSDTEAFF
CDR3 DNA: TGTGCCAGCAGCCAATCAGACACCGAAGCTTTCTTT

D gene: NA
clone size: NA
J gene: TRBJ1-5
V gene: TRBV6-6
CDR3 protein: CASSYPDNQPQHF
CDR3 DNA: TGTGCCAGCAGTTACCCAGACAATCAGCCCCAGCATTTT

D gene: TRBD2
clone size: once
J gene: TRBJ2-7
V gene: TRBV28
CDR3 protein: CASRVAGGPYEQYF
CDR3 DNA: TGTGCCAGCAGAGTAGCGGGAGGCCCCTACGAGCAGTACTTC

D gene: NA
clone size: NA
J gene: TRBJ2-7
V gene: TRBV10-3
CDR3 protein: CATRTATYEQYF
CDR3 DNA: TGTGCCACCCGGACAGCGACCTACGAGCAGTACTTC

D gene: NA
clone size: NA
J gene: TRBJ1-2
V gene: TRBV4-1
CDR3 protein: CASSQDPGLPYGYTF
CDR3 DNA: TGCGCCAGCAGCCAAGACCCAGGCCTCCCCTATGGCTACACCTTC

D gene: TRBD1
clone size: NA
J gene: TRBJ2-2
V gene: TRBV29-1
CDR3 protein: CSVLGQTSGELFF
CDR3 DNA: TGCAGCGTTTTGGGACAGACCTCTGGGGAGCTGTTTTTT

D gene: TRBD1
clone size: NA
J gene: TRBJ2-7
V gene: TRBV5-1
CDR3 protein: CASSRGQGASEQYF
CDR3 DNA: TGCGCCAGCAGCCGGGGACAGGGGGCGAGTGAGCAGTACTTC

D gene: NA
clone size: NA
J gene: TRBJ1-2
V gene: TRBV29-1
CDR3 protein: CSVGYGLGYGYTF
CDR3 DNA: TGCAGCGTTGGGTATGGGCTCGGCTATGGCTACACCTTC

D gene: TRBD2
clone size: NA
J gene: TRBJ2-1
V gene: TRBV27
CDR3 protein: CASSLLGTSGYNEQFF
CDR3 DNA: TGTGCCAGCAGTTTATTGGGGACTAGCGGGTACAATGAGCAGTTCTTC

D gene: NA
clone size: once
J gene: TRBJ1-1
V gene: TRBV29-1
CDR3 protein: CSVEENRNTEAFF
CDR3 DNA: TGCAGCGTTGAAGAAAACAGGAACACTGAAGCTTTCTTT